These T cell receptor beta chains were read from a single sample in a study of shared clonotypes between healthy human individuals. The assay was immunoSEQ multiplex PCR, and TCRdb's table has in-frame clones only and misses some. This sample has about 800,000 clones; about 97% occur once, and the top ten carry over 0.2%. What was sequenced was naive CD8+ T cells sorted from blood. Receptor source: a young man in good health. Each CDR3 is given with its conserved first and last residue. A D gene is named only where the DNA matches it firmly. Not every row has a clone size; where given, it reads once, few, many or a size class.

clone size	V gene	J gene	D gene	CDR3 DNA	CDR3 protein
.	TRBV19	TRBJ2-7	.	TGTGCCAGTAGTATCTCACCTTACTCCTACGAGCAGTACTTC	CASSISPYSYEQYF
.	TRBV9	TRBJ2-1	.	TGTGCCAGCAGCCCGCAAGAGCAGTTCTTC	CASSPQEQFF
.	TRBV7-7	TRBJ2-1	.	TGTGCTAGCAGCCGAGCCTACGGGGAGCCAGAGTTCTTC	CASSRAYGEPEFF
.	TRBV19	TRBJ1-5	.	TGTGCCAGTAGTATTGACAATCAGCCCCAGCATTTT	CASSIDNQPQHF
.	TRBV19	TRBJ2-1	.	TGTGCCAGTAGTATACAAAACTCGTACAATGAGCAGTTCTTC	CASSIQNSYNEQFF
.	TRBV7-2	TRBJ1-2	.	TGTGCCAGCAGCTTCTTTCCAGGAAACAAAGCTGGCTACACCTTC	CASSFFPGNKAGYTF
.	TRBV7-9	TRBJ1-1	.	TGTGCCAGCAGCTCAGGGAGAACTGAAGCTTTCTTT	CASSSGRTEAFF
.	TRBV28	TRBJ2-4	.	TGTGCCAGCAGTTCCAGGACAGAGCTAGCCAAAAACATTCAGTACTTC	CASSSRTELAKNIQYF
.	TRBV29-1	TRBJ2-1	TRBD2	TGCAGCGTTGAGACTAGCGGGAGGTCCTACAATGAGCAGTTCTTC	CSVETSGRSYNEQFF
once	TRBV5-6	TRBJ1-4	.	TGTGCCAGCAGCTTGCGACACGGGCGTAGCGAAAAACTGTTTTTT	CASSLRHGRSEKLFF
.	TRBV27	TRBJ2-6	TRBD1	TGTGCCAGCAGTTTACTGCACAGGGGAGACTCTGGGGCCAACGTCCTGACTTTC	CASSLLHRGDSGANVLTF